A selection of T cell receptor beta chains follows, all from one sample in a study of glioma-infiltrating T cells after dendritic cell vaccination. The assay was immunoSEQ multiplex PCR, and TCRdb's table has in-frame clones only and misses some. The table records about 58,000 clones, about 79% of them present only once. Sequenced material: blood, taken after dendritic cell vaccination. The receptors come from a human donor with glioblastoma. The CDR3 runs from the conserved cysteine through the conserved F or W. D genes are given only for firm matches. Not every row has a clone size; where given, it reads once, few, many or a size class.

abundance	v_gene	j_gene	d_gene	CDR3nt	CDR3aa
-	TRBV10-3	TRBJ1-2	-	TGTGCCATCAGAGGTCCAGGGTCTAACTATGGCTACACCTTC	CAIRGPGSNYGYTF
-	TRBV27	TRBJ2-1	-	TGTGCCAGCAGTACGGACGGGGGGCTTACCTACAATGAGCAGTTCTTC	CASSTDGGLTYNEQFF
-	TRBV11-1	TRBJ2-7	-	TGTGCCAGCAGCCCCCCAGGGTTAAGTTTGTACGAGCAGTACTTC	CASSPPGLSLYEQYF
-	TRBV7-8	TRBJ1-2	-	TGTGCCAGCAGTTCAAGGGAGTTGGTGGGGGCTAAAGGCTACACCTTC	CASSSRELVGAKGYTF
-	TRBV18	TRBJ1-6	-	TGTGCCAGCTCACCCCGGGACTCGGATTCACCCCTCCACTTT	CASSPRDSDSPLHF
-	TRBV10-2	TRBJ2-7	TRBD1	TGCGCCAGCATTCCGACCACGGGACAGCATTCCTACGAGCAGTACTTC	CASIPTTGQHSYEQYF
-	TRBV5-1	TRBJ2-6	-	TGCGCCAGCAGCTTGGAGGGGGGGTCTGGGGCCAACGTCCTGACTTTC	CASSLEGGSGANVLTF
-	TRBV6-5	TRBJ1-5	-	TGTGCCAGCAGTTACTCGGAGGGGTATCAGCCCCAGCATTTT	CASSYSEGYQPQHF
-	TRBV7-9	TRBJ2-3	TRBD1	TGTGCCAGCAGTCCTCGACGACAGGGACGTACGGCAGATACGCAGTATTTT	CASSPRRQGRTADTQYF
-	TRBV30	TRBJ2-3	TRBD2	TGTGCCTGGAGTGGTATAGCGGGGGGTCGTGGTACGCAGTATTTT	CAWSGIAGGRGTQYF
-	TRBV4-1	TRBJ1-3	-	TGCGCCAGCAGCCAGTTTTTCCTCTCTGGAAACACCATATATTTT	CASSQFFLSGNTIYF
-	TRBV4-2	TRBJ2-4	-	TGTGCCAGCAGCCAAGATAGCGGCCCCTCTTTAGCCAAAAACATTCAGTACTTC	CASSQDSGPSLAKNIQYF
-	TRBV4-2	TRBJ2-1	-	TGTGCCAGCAGCCCAGGGGGACTAGAGGTCGATGAGCAGTTCTTC	CASSPGGLEVDEQFF
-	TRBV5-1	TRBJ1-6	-	TGCGCCAGCAGCCTCAGAACTCGGGTCGGACTCTCACCCCTCCACTTT	CASSLRTRVGLSPLHF
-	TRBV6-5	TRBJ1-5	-	TGTGCCAGCAGTTCTTTCGGTCAGCCCCAGCATTTT	CASSSFGQPQHF
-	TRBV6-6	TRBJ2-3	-	TGTGCCAGCAGTTTGGACAGTAGCACAGATACGCAGTATTTT	CASSLDSSTDTQYF
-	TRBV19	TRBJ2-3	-	TGTGCCAGTAGTACTACAGACCAGGGTGGTACGCAGTATTTT	CASSTTDQGGTQYF
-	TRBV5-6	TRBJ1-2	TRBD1	TGTGCCAGCAGCTGGGGGACAGGGGCGTCCCATGGCTACACCTTC	CASSWGTGASHGYTF
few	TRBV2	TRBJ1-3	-	TGTGCCAGCAGTGATGAGACAGGTGGAAACACCATATATTTT	CASSDETGGNTIYF
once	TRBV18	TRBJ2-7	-	TGTGCCAGCTCACCCCGACGGGAGAGGGCGGGGGAGCAGTACTTC	CASSPRRERAGEQYF
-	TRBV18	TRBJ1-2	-	TGTGCCAGCTCACCACCACCAGGGGTCCATGGCTACACCTTC	CASSPPPGVHGYTF